A selection of T cell receptor beta chains follows, all from one sample in a study of blood T cell repertoires in COVID-19. This table comes from immunoSEQ multiplex PCR, and its TCRdb copy is limited to in-frame clones, with some not included. Of about 220,000 clones in the sample, about 86% were seen once. The sample taken for sequencing was PBMCs or T cells enriched from blood (not recorded which). The receptors were gathered from a woman between 50 and 59 years old with acute COVID-19. Both conserved end residues are part of each CDR3. D genes are given only for firm matches. Size is omitted from some rows. Given values are once, few, many or a class for expanded clones.

V gene	clone size	CDR3 length	J gene	D gene	CDR3 protein	CDR3 DNA
TRBV29-1	NA	13	TRBJ2-5	TRBD1	CSVQGDRQETQYF	TGCAGCGTACAGGGGGATCGCCAAGAGACCCAGTACTTC
TRBV5-1	few	14	TRBJ2-1	NA	CASSLDGSYNEQFF	TGCGCCAGCAGCTTGGACGGCTCCTACAATGAGCAGTTCTTC
TRBV30	NA	11	TRBJ1-4	NA	CAWSISRRLFF	TGTGCCTGGAGTATCAGTCGAAGATTGTTTTTT
TRBV7-2	NA	14	TRBJ2-7	TRBD1	CASSLGQLSYEQYF	TGTGCCAGCAGCCTGGGACAGCTCTCCTACGAGCAGTACTTC
TRBV5-1	few	15	TRBJ1-6	NA	CASSFASSYNSPLHF	TGCGCCAGCAGCTTTGCTAGCTCCTATAATTCACCCCTCCACTTT
TRBV28	NA	14	TRBJ2-7	TRBD2	CASLRGGSLYEQYF	TGTGCCAGCTTACGGGGCGGGAGTTTATACGAGCAGTACTTC
TRBV3-1/TRBV3-2	NA	16	TRBJ2-2	TRBD1	CASSQIGRGQTGELFF	TGTGCCAGCAGCCAAATTGGCAGGGGGCAAACCGGGGAGCTGTTTTTT
TRBV2	NA	15	TRBJ1-5	NA	CASSNEQGRNQPQHF	TGTGCCAGCAGTAACGAGCAGGGTAGGAATCAGCCCCAGCATTTT
TRBV7-2	few	14	TRBJ2-3	TRBD2	CPSRGGVGRDTQYF	TGTCCCAGCCGGGGGGGGGTGGGGCGGGATACGCAGTATTTT
TRBV7-9	NA	14	TRBJ1-2	NA	CASSLHKSNYGYTF	TGTGCCAGCAGCTTACACAAATCTAACTATGGCTACACCTTC
TRBV27	once	17	TRBJ2-1	TRBD2	CASSNDFGGETYNEQFF	TGTGCCAGCAGTAATGATTTTGGGGGGGAGACGTACAATGAGCAGTTCTTC
TRBV18	NA	15	TRBJ2-7	TRBD1	CASSQPGQGAYEQYF	TGTGCCAGCTCACAACCGGGACAGGGCGCCTACGAGCAGTACTTC
TRBV7-2	NA	15	TRBJ2-2	TRBD2	CASSFSGRAHGELFF	TGTGCCAGCAGCTTCAGCGGGAGGGCCCACGGGGAGCTGTTTTTT
TRBV7-9	NA	14	TRBJ2-7	NA	CASSPFQGNYEQYF	TGTGCCAGCAGCCCGTTCCAGGGAAACTACGAGCAGTACTTC
TRBV19	NA	17	TRBJ2-3	TRBD2	CASSIVGAGGPQDTQYF	TGTGCCAGTAGTATAGTAGGAGCGGGAGGGCCCCAAGATACGCAGTATTTT
TRBV28	NA	14	TRBJ2-7	TRBD1	CASSVTGTGTEQYF	TGTGCCAGCAGTGTGACCGGGACAGGGACCGAGCAGTACTTC
TRBV5-1	NA	15	TRBJ1-5	NA	CASSLVGGGGQPQHF	TGCGCCAGCAGCTTGGTCGGGGGCGGGGGTCAGCCCCAGCATTTT
TRBV2	NA	14	TRBJ2-7	TRBD1	CASSETGFGYEQYF	TGTGCCAGCAGTGAGACAGGGTTTGGATACGAGCAGTACTTC
TRBV7-9	NA	15	TRBJ1-4	NA	CASSSDRPRGEKLFF	TGTGCCAGCAGCTCCGACAGGCCTCGGGGTGAAAAACTGTTTTTT
TRBV15	NA	15	TRBJ2-7	NA	CATSRAGTRAYEQYF	TGTGCCACCAGCAGAGCCGGGACTCGCGCCTACGAGCAGTACTTC
TRBV27	NA	12	TRBJ2-7	TRBD1	CASSDRAYEQYF	TGTGCCAGCAGTGACAGGGCCTACGAGCAGTACTTC
TRBV19	NA	12	TRBJ1-1	TRBD1	CAVDRVTTEAFF	TGTGCCGTGGACAGGGTCACCACTGAAGCTTTCTTT
TRBV3-1/TRBV3-2	NA	14	TRBJ1-3	NA	CASTITGSGNTIYF	TGTGCCAGCACCATAACAGGCTCTGGAAACACCATATATTTT
TRBV12-3/TRBV12-4	NA	13	TRBJ2-7	NA	CASSPRGGAEQYF	TGTGCCAGCAGTCCCAGAGGGGGGGCCGAGCAGTACTTC
TRBV7-9	NA	14	TRBJ1-1	TRBD1	CASSSTTGGTEAFF	TGTGCCAGCAGCTCAACGACAGGGGGAACTGAAGCTTTCTTT
TRBV12-5	many	21	TRBJ1-1	TRBD1	CASGLVNPLRGTGGSDTEAFF	TGTGCTAGTGGTTTGGTAAATCCCTTAAGGGGGACAGGGGGCTCCGACACTGAAGCTTTCTTT
TRBV3-1/TRBV3-2	NA	16	TRBJ2-1	NA	CASSQEGNQRNNEQFF	TGTGCCAGCAGCCAAGAAGGGAACCAGCGGAACAATGAGCAGTTCTTC
TRBV10-2	NA	16	TRBJ2-1	TRBD2	CASSEWAGGTGNEQFF	TGCGCCAGCAGTGAGTGGGCGGGAGGGACGGGCAATGAGCAGTTCTTC
TRBV5-1	NA	13	TRBJ1-2	TRBD1	CASSGSRGPGYTF	TGCGCCAGCAGTGGATCCAGGGGGCCTGGCTACACCTTC
TRBV6-1	NA	14	TRBJ1-2	TRBD1	CASSEWQGEAGYTF	TGTGCCAGCAGTGAATGGCAGGGGGAGGCTGGCTACACCTTC
TRBV2	once	12	TRBJ1-2	NA	CASTGSNYGYTF	TGTGCCAGTACGGGATCTAACTATGGCTACACCTTC
TRBV29-1	NA	14	TRBJ1-4	TRBD1	CSFRQGGLSEKLFF	TGCAGCTTTCGACAGGGGGGGTTATCGGAAAAACTGTTTTTT
TRBV28	NA	15	TRBJ1-5	TRBD1	CASRFRDRGNQPQHF	TGTGCCAGCAGATTCCGGGACAGGGGCAATCAGCCCCAGCATTTT
TRBV7-2	NA	15	TRBJ2-7	TRBD1	CASSLVGQGAYEQYF	TGTGCCAGCAGCTTAGTGGGACAGGGAGCTTACGAGCAGTACTTC
TRBV2	NA	16	TRBJ2-3	NA	CASSPLGVLGADTQYF	TGTGCCAGCAGCCCCCTCGGGGTCCTAGGTGCGGATACGCAGTATTTT
TRBV27	NA	13	TRBJ1-5	NA	CASSPNMRQPQHF	TGTGCCAGCAGTCCTAATATGCGTCAGCCCCAGCATTTT
TRBV19	NA	13	TRBJ2-7	NA	CASSTQVSYEQYF	TGTGCCAGTAGTACCCAAGTCAGCTACGAGCAGTACTTC
TRBV28	once	14	TRBJ2-7	TRBD2	CASSSAGLGDEQYF	TGTGCCAGCAGCTCAGCGGGGCTTGGGGACGAGCAGTACTTC
TRBV28	once	12	TRBJ1-2	NA	CASRDTNYGYTF	TGTGCCAGCAGGGACACTAACTATGGCTACACCTTC
TRBV6-5	NA	14	TRBJ2-2	TRBD2	CASKVLAGPGELFF	TGTGCCAGCAAAGTTTTAGCGGGACCCGGGGAGCTGTTTTTT
TRBV5-1	NA	17	TRBJ2-1	TRBD2	CASSLTAGVGTYNEQFF	TGCGCCAGCAGCTTGACGGCGGGAGTAGGGACCTACAATGAGCAGTTCTTC
TRBV29-1	NA	15	TRBJ2-3	TRBD2	CSVEDRLAGTDTQYF	TGCAGCGTTGAAGATCGCCTAGCGGGCACAGATACGCAGTATTTT
TRBV29-1	NA	13	TRBJ1-4	TRBD1	CSVETGQGGKLFF	TGCAGCGTTGAAACGGGACAGGGCGGAAAACTGTTTTTT
TRBV3-1/TRBV3-2	NA	14	TRBJ2-7	NA	CASSQDHGVREQYF	TGTGCCAGCAGCCAAGATCACGGGGTCAGGGAGCAGTACTTC
TRBV19	NA	17	TRBJ2-1	TRBD2	CASSMAGAGGSYNEQFF	TGTGCCAGTAGTATGGCCGGAGCGGGAGGGTCCTACAATGAGCAGTTCTTC
TRBV30	NA	14	TRBJ2-4	TRBD2	CAWSVSGGRNIQYF	TGTGCCTGGAGTGTATCGGGGGGGAGGAACATTCAGTACTTC
TRBV18	NA	16	TRBJ2-3	TRBD2	CASSPRLADATDTQYF	TGTGCCAGCTCACCTAGACTAGCGGACGCCACAGATACGCAGTATTTT
TRBV19	NA	13	TRBJ2-3	NA	CASTLPGTDTQYF	TGTGCCAGTACCCTCCCGGGCACAGATACGCAGTATTTT
TRBV28	NA	14	TRBJ2-7	TRBD1	CASSLPGQPYEQYF	TGTGCCAGCAGTTTACCGGGACAGCCCTACGAGCAGTACTTC
TRBV6-4	NA	17	TRBJ2-2	NA	CASSDNPVQAYTGELFF	TGTGCCAGCAGTGACAATCCGGTACAGGCGTACACCGGGGAGCTGTTTTTT
TRBV9	NA	14	TRBJ1-6	NA	CASSVRTDNSPLHF	TGTGCCAGCAGCGTTAGGACAGACAATTCACCCCTCCACTTT
TRBV5-1	NA	17	TRBJ1-2	NA	CASSLSPRGQEAGGYTF	TGCGCCAGCAGCTTATCCCCGCGCGGGCAGGAAGCCGGCGGCTACACCTTC
TRBV19	NA	15	TRBJ1-3	NA	CASSHDGGTGNTIYF	TGTGCCAGTAGTCATGATGGGGGGACTGGAAACACCATATATTTT
TRBV6-5	NA	15	TRBJ1-3	NA	CASSSTGNSGNTIYF	TGTGCCAGCAGTAGTACAGGGAACTCTGGAAACACCATATATTTT
TRBV28	NA	16	TRBJ1-4	TRBD1	CASSWGRGPTNEKLFF	TGTGCCAGCAGTTGGGGCAGGGGGCCAACTAATGAAAAACTGTTTTTT
TRBV5-5	NA	15	TRBJ1-2	NA	CASSPGPLGAYGYTF	TGTGCCAGCAGCCCGGGCCCCCTAGGGGCCTATGGCTACACCTTC
TRBV19	NA	16	TRBJ1-5	NA	CASSILGGGSNQPQHF	TGTGCCAGTAGTATTCTCGGGGGAGGAAGCAATCAGCCCCAGCATTTT
TRBV3-1/TRBV3-2	few	15	TRBJ1-1	TRBD1	CASSQVGGWNTEAFF	TGTGCCAGCAGCCAAGTAGGGGGCTGGAACACTGAAGCTTTCTTT
TRBV30	once	13	TRBJ2-7	NA	CACRHQQGGGQYF	TGTGCCTGCCGACACCAACAAGGAGGTGGGCAGTACTTC